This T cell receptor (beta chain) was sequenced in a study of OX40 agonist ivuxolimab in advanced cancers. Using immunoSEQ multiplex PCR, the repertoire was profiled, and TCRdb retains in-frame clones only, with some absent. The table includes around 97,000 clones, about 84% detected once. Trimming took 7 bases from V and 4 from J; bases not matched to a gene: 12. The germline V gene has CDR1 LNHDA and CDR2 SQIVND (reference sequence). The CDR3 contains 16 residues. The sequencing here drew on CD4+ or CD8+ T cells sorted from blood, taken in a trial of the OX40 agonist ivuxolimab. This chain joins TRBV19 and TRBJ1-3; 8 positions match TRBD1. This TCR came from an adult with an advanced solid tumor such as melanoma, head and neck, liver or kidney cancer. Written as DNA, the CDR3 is TGTGCCAGTAACCGACAGGGGTCCCCAGGAGGAAACACCATATATTTT. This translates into CASNRQGSPGGNTIYF.